This T cell receptor (beta chain) emerged from a study of glioma-infiltrating T cells. Amplification of TCR alpha and beta CDR3 regions from RNA used iRepertoire nested multiplex PCR. MiXCR, run by TCRdb on the multiplex PCR reads, gives a single entry per CDR3 protein. In the table there are more than 300,000 distinct CDR3 sequences, about two fifths of which are singletons. The V and J ends lost 5 bases and 5 bases, in that order; junction bases with no gene match: 9. CDR1 is LGHNA, CDR2 YNFKEQ, per germline. The CDR3 extends over 16 amino acids. The specimen sequenced was glioma tissue, nonneoplastic brain tissue, or PBMCs (not recorded which). This chain connects TRBV4-2 to TRBJ2-1; TRBD2 matches 10 bases. This clonotype originated in a human donor with low-grade glioma or glioblastoma, undergoing nonglioma brain surgery, or in good health (not recorded which). The CDR3 nucleotides read TGTGCCAGCAGCTCGATCGGGACTAGCGCTAACAATGAGCAGTTCTTC. This gives the protein CASSSIGTSANNEQFF.